Following are 14 T cell receptor beta chains from one sample sequenced in a study of blood T cells in healthy people across ages. A sample-barcoded 5' primer and a J-beta primer mix were used in a second PCR of roughly 7 to 11 cycles. TCRdb reprocessed the 5' RACE reads via MiXCR and lists one record per CDR3 protein. The data hold roughly 800,000 distinct CDR3 sequences, with roughly 25% observed a single time. The same data also went into a second study, on T cells of mothers and their children.

The sequenced sample consisted of blood. The receptors derive from a boy aged 10-17 years in good health.

This clonotype turned up a few times. This chain uses TRBV21-1 with TRBJ1-3. TRBV21-1 is termed a pseudogene. CDR3 length: 15 residues. CDR3: CASSNGEGYGNTIYF. CDR3 DNA sequence: TGTGCCAGCAGCAACGGGGAGGGGTACGGAAACACCATATATTTT.

With regard to this clonotype: One junction end disagrees with the germline gene, perhaps due to a read error. This chain links TRBV9 with TRBJ1-2; a possible D gene is TRBD1 (6 bases). The V gene's germline CDR1 is SGDLS and CDR2 YYNGEE. The CDR3 contains 14 residues. CDR3 bases: TGTGCCAGCGGCGTAGGGACGGGGGGCTTCGGCTACACCTTC. It translates to CASGVGTGGFGYTF.

The V call is TRBV7-9, the J call TRBJ1-1; D possibly corresponds to TRBD1 (6 bases). V lost 0 bases and J 1 base, leaving 24 bases between the germline ends. The CDR3 sequence is 20 residues long. Germline V gene data show CDR1 as SEHNR and CDR2 as FQNEAQ (reference sequence). The CDR3 protein is CASSLAQGRHLQGGNTEAFF. CDR3 nucleotides: TGTGCCAGCAGCTTAGCCCAGGGTCGGCACCTACAGGGAGGGAACACTGAAGCTTTCTTT. Based on the CDR3 plus reference TRBV7-9 and TRBJ1-1, the full variable domain is DTGVSQNPRHKITKRGQNVTFRCDPISEHNRLYWYRQTLGQGPEFLTYFQNEAQLEKSRLLSDRFSAERPKGSFSTLEIQRTEQGDSAMYLCASSLAQGRHLQGGNTEAFFGQGTRLTVV.

V is TRBV5-1 and J is TRBJ1-1, with D possibly TRBD1 on 5 matching bases. Germline CDR1 is SGHRS and CDR2 is YFSETQ. The V and J ends lost 1 base and 7 bases respectively, with 11 bases between them. The CDR3 contains 13 residues. The CDR3 DNA sequence: TGCGCCAGCAGCTTGTTTGCGACAGATGAAGCTTTCTTT. It codes for CASSLFATDEAFF. The whole variable domain, filled in from reference TRBV5-1 and TRBJ1-1, reads KAGVTQTPRYLIKTRGQQVTLSCSPISGHRSVSWYQQTPGQGLQFLFEYFSETQRNKGNFPGRFSGRQFSNSRSEMNVSTLELGDSALYLCASSLFATDEAFFGQGTRLTVV.

J is TRBJ2-1 and V is TRBV6-5; possibly TRBD1 for D (5 bases). TRBJ2-5 explains the end of the DNA better; the J call may be wrong. The CDR3 runs to 14 residues. CDR1 is MNHEY and CDR2 is SVGAGI in the germline V gene. The CDR3, as DNA: TGTGCCAGCAGTCCCCAGGGTGGACGAGAGACCCAGTACTTC. This codes for CASSPQGGRETQYF.

This rearrangement joins TRBV29-1 to TRBJ1-2; 8 bases are shared with TRBD1. J was trimmed by 7 bases and V by 4 bases; bases with no gene match: 11. Germline values: CDR1 SQVTM, CDR2 ANQGSEA. The CDR3 has 14 amino acids. The CDR3 sequence is CSVGTGSTRRGYTF. CDR3 sequence (DNA): TGCAGCGTTGGGACAGGGTCAACTCGACGTGGCTACACCTTC. The complete variable domain, with remaining parts taken from reference TRBV29-1 and TRBJ1-2, reads SAVISQKPSRDICQRGTSLTIQCQVDSQVTMMFWYRQQPGQSLTLIATANQGSEATYESGFVIDKFPISRPNLTFSTLTVSNMSPEDSSIYLCSVGTGSTRRGYTFGSGTRLTVV.

The chain joins TRBV7-2 to TRBJ1-1, with D possibly matching TRBD1 (5 bases). CDR1 is SGHTA and CDR2 is FQGNSA in the germline V gene. This CDR3 spans 15 amino acids. V lost 1 base and J 4 bases, leaving 13 bases between the germline ends. CDR3 in DNA: TGTGCCAGCAGCTTAGGAGGGGAATGGGGCACTGAAGCTTTCTTT. This codes for CASSLGGEWGTEAFF.

The chain links TRBV20-1 to TRBJ1-6; D is uncertain. Trimming shortened V by 6 bases and J by 6 bases, and 9 bases separated the two germline ends. Germline CDR1 reads DFQATT; CDR2 reads SNEGSKA (reference sequence). This CDR3 comprises 12 residues. Written as DNA, the CDR3 is TGCAGTGCCTCGGGAGGTAATTCACCCCTCCACTTT. Translation gives CSASGGNSPLHF.

The chain carries TRBV29-1 and TRBJ2-7; 7 bases align to TRBD2. This CDR3 is built from 13 residues. Per germline, CDR1 SQVTM and CDR2 ANQGSEA. This CDR3 is CSTRGGGSYEQYF. DNA for the CDR3: TGCAGTACTAGAGGCGGGGGCTCCTACGAGCAGTACTTC.

The chain combines TRBV28 with TRBJ2-1, with D perhaps TRBD2 (6 bases). The CDR3 runs to 17 residues. Trimming pared 2 bases from V and 2 bases from J, leaving 16 bases between. The germline CDR1 and CDR2 sequences are MDHEN and SYDVKM. CDR3 DNA: TGTGCCAGCAGTTTAGTCCCAGGTAGCGGAGCCTACAATGAGCAGTTCTTC. This translates into CASSLVPGSGAYNEQFF.

The CDR3, as DNA: TGTGCCAGCAGCCAAGATGGAACAGGAAGCCAAGAGACCCAGTACTTC. Translation: CASSQDGTGSQETQYF. The genes are TRBV4-2 and TRBJ2-5; D perhaps matches TRBD1 (5 bases). The CDR3 spans 16 residues. Per germline, CDR1 LGHNA and CDR2 YNFKEQ. V was pared by 0 bases and J by 1 base, with 12 bases between.

The genes are TRBV24-1 and TRBJ2-1; D is undetermined. Germline CDR1 is KGHDR and CDR2 is SFDVKD. Deletions cut 1 base from V and 4 bases from J, with 10 bases between. This CDR3 is 15 amino acids long. DNA of the CDR3: TGTGCCACCAGTGATTTCCCCACGGGTTACAATGAGCAGTTCTTC. This codes for CATSDFPTGYNEQFF.

The chain joins TRBV5-1 to TRBJ2-6; tentatively, D is TRBD1 (5 bases). V lost 0 bases and J 1 base, leaving 8 bases between the germline ends. Germline V lookup: CDR1 SGHRS, CDR2 YFSETQ. This CDR3 has 16 residues. CDR3 sequence: CASSLVAGSGANVLTF. In DNA, the CDR3 is TGCGCCAGCAGCTTGGTCGCAGGGTCTGGGGCCAACGTCCTGACTTTC.

This sequence joins TRBV6-5 and TRBJ1-5; maybe TRBD1 (6 bases). Germline V CDR1 and CDR2: MNHEY, SVGAGI. The CDR3 sequence is 14 residues long. Trimming shortened V by 0 bases and J by 7 bases, and 10 bases separated the two germline ends. CDR3 DNA: TGTGCCAGCAGTTACTCCTCAGGGACACAGCCCCAGCATTTT. Its protein product is CASSYSSGTQPQHF.